At least ten counts were recorded for the clone carrying this TCR beta chain. The antigen remains undetermined. Enrolled hyperthyroidism patients had a new diagnosis, a duration under 2 months, and an age of 18 to 65. No donor had other autoimmune disease, uncontrolled infection, pregnancy or lactation. V was pared by 2 bases and J by 2 bases, with 2 bases of the junction left unmatched. CDR3 length: 15 residues. The germline gives CDR1 KGHDR, CDR2 SFDVKD. These data come from a study of Graves' ophthalmopathy and Graves' hyperthyroidism. Study-level information: Ophthalmopathy not arising within 18 months of follow-up defined hyperthyroidism as stable. Study results and caveats: Blood also contained most of the expanded thyroid clonotypes above 0.001 frequency.

The TCR beta CDR3 regions underwent amplification from RNA transcripts. The library came from an HTBI-primed first-round RT-PCR and a second-round multiplex PCR. In TCRdb, the multiplex PCR reads were re-called with MiXCR into one record per CDR3 protein. The sample lists around 1.1 million distinct CDR3 sequences; approximately 35% were seen once. The rearrangement uses TRBV24-1 and TRBJ2-5; 9 bases agree with TRBD1. The sequence was obtained from an adult man with Graves' hyperthyroidism. The sequencing input was peripheral blood or thyroid tissue (not recorded which). In DNA, the CDR3 is TGTGCCACCAGTGATTCAGGACAGGGGCAAGAGACCCAGTACTTC. Its protein product is CATSDSGQGQETQYF.